One and the same sample provided the 5 T cell receptor beta chains below, sequenced in a study of blood T cell repertoires in COVID-19 (dated by TCRdb to between 2020 and 2021). Library method: the immunoSEQ multiplex PCR assay. Here the immuneACCESS table is served through TCRdb, limited to in-frame sequences with V and J called. Missing clones are a known gap in these copies; in checked studies unresolved V genes cover under half, and the rest lacks a known reason. The sample records over 200,000 clones, about four fifths of which are singletons. Of the sample, 4% to 5.5% is held by the ten largest clones. Sequenced input: peripheral blood. The source is a man aged 45-60 years with active or convalescent COVID-19.

The CDR3 region is CASSLGPGNYNEQFF. The CDR3 nucleotides are TGTGCCAGCAGCTTGGGTCCAGGGAATTACAATGAGCAGTTCTTC. The chain is built from TRBV7-2 and TRBJ2-1; D possibly corresponds to TRBD1 (5 bases). V shed 3 bases and J shed 4 bases, with 13 bases lying between them. This CDR3 has 15 amino acids. Germline CDR1 SGHTA, CDR2 FQGNSA.

The V call is TRBV21-1, the J call TRBJ1-3; the table's D call of TRBD1 was not tested on the DNA. TRBV21-1 is flagged as a pseudogene. The CDR3 totals 14 residues. The DNA for the CDR3 is TGTGCCAGCAGACAGCTCCGCTCTGGAAACACCATATATTTT. It translates to CASRQLRSGNTIYF.

The rearrangement uses TRBV5-1 and TRBJ2-1; D possibly corresponds to TRBD2 (5 bases). The CDR3 has 13 residues. Germline assignment: CDR1 SGHRS and CDR2 YFSETQ. Trimming shortened V by 4 bases and J by 9 bases, and 14 bases separated the two germline ends. The CDR3 DNA reads as TGCGCCAGCAGCCGAACCCCTGGGAGTGAGCAGTTCTTC. It specifies CASSRTPGSEQFF.

This chain links TRBV15 with TRBJ1-4; weak D call: TRBD1 (6 bases). The V and J ends lost 5 bases and 7 bases respectively, with 17 bases between them. The CDR3 runs 15 residues. Germline V gene sequence: CDR1 LNHNV, CDR2 YYDKDF (reference sequence). The CDR3 loop is CATSGARGEGEKLFF. Here the CDR3 DNA reads TGTGCCACCAGCGGAGCCAGGGGTGAGGGTGAAAAACTGTTTTTT.

The CDR3 sequence: CASSERANYGYTF. CDR3 bases: TGTGCCAGCAGTGAACGGGCTAACTATGGCTACACCTTC. The V call is TRBV2, the J call TRBJ1-2; D remains ambiguous. Trimming cost V 2 bases and J 0 bases, with 4 bases left between them. Germline V gene lookup returns CDR1 SNHLY and CDR2 FYNNEI. The CDR3 is 13 residues long.